This TCR beta chain was observed in a study of T cells in Graves' hyperthyroidism and ophthalmopathy (dated by TCRdb to between 2019 and 2020). The study in broad terms: Peripheral blood was collected at initial diagnosis, before any treatment. Thyroid tissue and blood T-cell repertoires from about 6 Graves' hyperthyroidism patients were also compared in the study. Prospective prediction of ophthalmopathy was tested in an independent validation cohort of 18 to 20 hyperthyroidism patients and 17 patients who later progressed to ophthalmopathy. TCR V-J signatures able to tell the groups apart were searched for in a discovery cohort of approximately 95 patients, of whom under 45 had Graves' ophthalmopathy and around 56 had stable Graves' hyperthyroidism. The roughly 100 discovery patients were randomly divided into training and test sets at a 7:3 ratio. The paper reports TCR Vbeta CDR3 sequencing of over 120 peripheral blood samples: under 45 ophthalmopathy, approximately 74 hyperthyroidism and 17 progressor patients. After sampling, hyperthyroidism patients received methimazole starting at 30 mg daily, and ophthalmopathy patients received high-dose intravenous methylprednisolone. The paper's findings and limits, for the study overall: Blood samples also contained most of the expanded thyroid clonotypes (frequency above 0.001), which suggests that blood repertoires may reflect thyroid immune responses. In validation, progression to ophthalmopathy was predicted by the model with around 71% sensitivity and 72.22% specificity, a median of about 6 months before onset. No statistical method was used to fix the sample size in advance, and group allocation was not hidden from the investigators. A 13 V-J signature model separated ophthalmopathy from stable hyperthyroidism, with approximately 87% sensitivity and approximately 81% specificity in cross-validation and 80%/75% in testing.

This clonotype was counted between two and nine times. Its antigen remains unidentified. It may be a read error: a sequence one base away is much more abundant. V ends up 8 bases short and J 4 bases short, with an unmatched junction base count of 19. There are 18 amino acids in the CDR3, from cysteine to phenylalanine inclusive. The kept DNA is CDR3 alone, 54 bases in frame from the first base. CDR1 and CDR2 were assigned from the germline V gene as SNHLY and FYNNEI. The TCR beta CDR3 regions were amplified from the RNA transcripts. The first round of RT-PCR for the TCR CDR3 was performed with the HTBI primer set and the Qiagen OneStep RT-PCR kit. Libraries were constructed in a second round of multiplex PCR, after which size selection and purification were performed. Paired-end sequencing of the libraries was performed with 100 bp reads on an Illumina HiSeq2000. Processing in the source paper ran as follows. SOAPnuke was used to process the raw data, with reads discarded if the reads contained adapters or uncalled bases, had a mean Phred below 15, or lacked an exact constant-primer or identifier match. COPE v1.2.5 was used to merge high-quality paired reads, and clonotypes were defined as unique nucleotide sequences. Clonotypes were aligned to IMGT TRBV, TRBD and TRBJ reference segments using MiTCR v1.1. Only V-J combinations with frequency above 0.0001, covering approximately 99% of repertoires, were analysed. A TCS score was defined as the ratio between F50 (clonal expansion) and ExV (chaos), using BLOSUM62-based TCRdist between CDR3 peptides within each V-J. Welch's t-statistics and random forest reduced around 510 V-J features to roughly 13, which were used in a naive Bayes classifier (R e1071). TCRdb reran the public reads through fastp at Q25 and MiXCR, keeping productive beta chains. Every CDR3 protein is listed once, alongside the most common genes and DNA of its rows. None of the V and J calls come from the authors' own analysis; TCRdb made them. The sample includes some 740,000 distinct CDR3 sequences, with 11% to 15% observed a single time. The leading ten clones occupy roughly 10% of the sample.

Graves' hyperthyroidism was defined as stable when no progression to ophthalmopathy occurred over 18 months of follow-up. Hyperthyroidism patients were newly diagnosed, had a disease duration of under 2 months, and were aged 18 to 65 years. Patients with uncontrolled infections, other autoimmune diseases, pregnancy or lactation were excluded. Diagnoses were established on the basis of clinical symptoms, serum thyroxine and TRAb, thyroid ultrasound, and orbital computed tomography. Ficoll-Paque density gradient centrifugation was used to isolate PBMCs from approximately 10 ml of fresh peripheral blood. Trizol reagent was used to extract total RNA, and RNA quality was then checked on an Agilent 2100 Bioanalyzer.

The rearrangement combines TRBV2 with TRBJ1-1, with TRBD1 matching 10 junction bases. The sequencing sample was made of blood. The TCR comes from a woman under 30 with Graves' hyperthyroidism. The CDR3 is CASRDRGKVIGVSTEAFF. Read as DNA, the sequence is TGTGCCAGCCGGGACAGGGGAAAGGTGATAGGCGTGAGCACTGAAGCTTTCTTT.